The 24 T cell receptor beta chains below come from one sample, sequenced in a study of T cell responses to AZD1222 COVID-19 vaccine. Some clones are missing from TCRdb's copy, which holds only in-frame ones; the method was immunoSEQ multiplex PCR. The sample lists some 120,000 clones; 85% to 90% were seen once. The sample was peripheral blood, taken 28 days after the second AZD1222 dose. Receptors originate from an adult who received the AZD1222 COVID-19 vaccine.

The chain carries TRBV28 and TRBJ2-7; no firm D call. Germline V lookup: CDR1 MDHEN, CDR2 SYDVKM. This CDR3 is built from 12 residues. Deletions cut 3 bases from V and 3 bases from J, with 6 bases between. CDR3: CASSLGGYEQYF. The DNA of the CDR3 is TGTGCCAGCAGTTTGGGTGGCTACGAGCAGTACTTC.

The V call is TRBV5-5, the J call TRBJ2-7, with 11 bases that match TRBD2. The CDR3 is 15 amino acids. Losses at the gene ends were 0 bases for V and 1 base for J; bases not matched to a gene: 0. CDR1 is SGHKS, CDR2 YYEKEE, per germline (reference sequence). The CDR3 spells CASSLVAGGSYEQYF. CDR3 DNA sequence: TGTGCCAGCAGCTTGGTAGCGGGGGGGTCCTACGAGCAGTACTTC.

The rearrangement joins TRBV18 to TRBJ1-3; no definite D call. The CDR3 length is 16 residues. Germline loops: CDR1 KGHSH, CDR2 LQKENI. Trimming cost V 0 bases and J 4 bases, with 13 bases left between them. The CDR3 loop is CASSPPSPVGGNTIYF. The CDR3 bases are TGTGCCAGCTCACCACCGTCCCCCGTCGGAGGAAACACCATATATTTT.

CDR3: CASSQDHGGPYLHF. The DNA of the CDR3 is TGTGCCAGCAGCCAAGATCATGGAGGGCCCTACCTCCACTTT. The gene calls are TRBV3-1 (or the pseudogene TRBV3-2) and TRBJ1-6; no firm D call. Trimming removed 0 bases from V and 15 bases from J, with 15 bases in between. Per germline, CDR1 LGHDT and CDR2 YNNKEL (reference sequence). The CDR3 has 14 amino acids.

This clone came up once. The J gene is TRBJ1-4, the V gene TRBV28, with unresolved D. From germline, CDR1 is MDHEN and CDR2 SYDVKM. V was pared by 1 base and J by 0 bases, with 18 bases between. The CDR3 sequence is 19 residues long. In DNA, the CDR3 is TGTGCCAGCAGTTTATTTAGGTCAGGCCGCCCTACAACTAATGAAAAACTGTTTTTT. It encodes CASSLFRSGRPTTNEKLFF.

This chain links TRBV29-1 with TRBJ2-3; D possibly corresponds to TRBD1 (6 bases). Germline V gene data show CDR1 as SQVTM and CDR2 as ANQGSEA. The CDR3 runs to 15 residues. The V gene lost 2 bases and the J gene lost 5 bases, with 17 bases spanning the gap. The CDR3 DNA sequence: TGCAGCGTTGAAAAGGGGGTAGGTTGGCAAGATACGCAGTATTTT. Protein sequence: CSVEKGVGWQDTQYF.

This clone has a single count. The chain recombines TRBV7-3 with TRBJ2-3; 10 bases align to TRBD1. The J segment lost 3 bases and the V segment lost 5 bases, leaving 5 bases of the junction unmatched. Germline lookup yields CDR1 SGHTA and CDR2 FQGTGA. The CDR3 has 15 residues. The CDR3 loop reads CASSPTGQGTDTQYF. In DNA, the CDR3 is TGTGCCAGCAGCCCAACGGGACAGGGGACAGATACGCAGTATTTT.

This clone came up a few times. This chain links TRBV30 with TRBJ1-4, with D possibly being TRBD1 (5 bases). Between the trimmed V and J ends, which lost 4 bases and 2 bases, there was a span of 8 bases. The CDR3 length is 13 residues. Looked up from germline, CDR1 is GTSNPN and CDR2 is SVGIG (reference sequence). CDR3 nucleotide sequence: TGTGCCTGGACAGGGTTGACTAATGAAAAACTGTTTTTT. Protein sequence: CAWTGLTNEKLFF.

J is TRBJ2-2 and V is TRBV5-1, with D perhaps assigned TRBD1 or TRBD2 (5 bases each). This CDR3 region has 15 residues. The germline gives CDR1 SGHRS, CDR2 YFSETQ. V was shortened by 4 bases and J by 2 bases, with 12 bases between the two germline ends. CDR3 residues: CASSVGPLNTGELFF. CDR3 DNA: TGCGCCAGCAGCGTGGGACCCCTCAACACCGGGGAGCTGTTTTTT.

This clone was detected a few times. This chain connects TRBV11-2 to TRBJ1-1; D is ambiguous. V lost 2 bases and J 0 bases, leaving 1 base between the germline ends. CDR1 is SGHAT, CDR2 FQNNGV, per germline. This CDR3 spans 12 amino acids. The CDR3 DNA follows: TGTGCCAGCAGCTTATTGAACACTGAAGCTTTCTTT. This codes for CASSLLNTEAFF.

The CDR3 spells CASSLGLPMYSSTDTQYF. The CDR3 DNA is TGTGCCAGCAGCCTCGGACTACCAATGTATTCTAGCACAGATACGCAGTATTTT. The chain carries TRBV7-8 and TRBJ2-3, with D maybe TRBD2 (6 bases). Germline V gives CDR1 SGHVS, CDR2 FQNEAQ. The ends were cut back, 5 bases at V and 0 bases at J, with 21 bases in the middle. The CDR3 spans 18 residues.

The chain combines TRBV28 with TRBJ2-7; D possibly corresponds to TRBD2 (6 bases). Trimming pared 5 bases from V and 1 base from J, leaving 15 bases between. CDR1 MDHEN and CDR2 SYDVKM come from the germline V gene. The CDR3 has 15 amino acids. CDR3 nucleotide sequence: TGTGCCAGCAGTGCTCGGAGGGCTTTTTCCTACGAGCAGTACTTC. Protein product: CASSARRAFSYEQYF.

The chain links TRBV30 to TRBJ1-1; TRBD1 might be the D (5 bases). Germline V gene lookup returns CDR1 GTSNPN and CDR2 SVGIG (reference sequence). The CDR3 has 14 residues. Trimming pared 5 bases from V and 1 base from J, leaving 14 bases between. CDR3 nucleotide sequence: TGTGCCTGGCAAATTGGGGCAACGAACACTGAAGCTTTCTTT. It is translated as CAWQIGATNTEAFF.

V and J are TRBV4-2 and TRBJ2-3, with TRBD2 matching over 7 bases. The CDR3 is made up of 19 amino acids. Trimming removed 1 base from V and 1 base from J; junction bases left unmatched: 14. CDR1 is LGHNA, CDR2 YNFKEQ, per germline. The CDR3 nucleotides read TGTGCCAGCAGCCAAGGGGCATCTCCGAGCGGGGACCGCACAGATACGCAGTATTTT. This encodes CASSQGASPSGDRTDTQYF.

The rearrangement links TRBV4-1 to TRBJ1-5, with D tentatively TRBD1 (6 bases). The germline gives CDR1 MGHRA, CDR2 YSYEKL. This CDR3 region has 16 residues. V shed 4 bases and J shed 0 bases, with 13 bases lying between them. The CDR3 region is CASSLEGVPSNQPQHF. The CDR3 bases are TGCGCCAGCAGCCTAGAGGGGGTACCTAGCAATCAGCCCCAGCATTTT.

The J gene is TRBJ1-4, the V gene TRBV28; maybe TRBD1 (6 bases). The length of the CDR3 is 14 residues. CDR1 is MDHEN, CDR2 SYDVKM, per germline. The V gene lost 6 bases and the J gene lost 5 bases, with 13 bases spanning the gap. Here the CDR3 reads CASSPGGGNEKLFF. The CDR3 bases are TGTGCCAGCAGCCCGGGGGGCGGGAATGAAAAACTGTTTTTT.

This chain uses TRBV19 with TRBJ1-1; D might be TRBD1 (6 bases). The germline CDR1 and CDR2 sequences are LNHDA and SQIVND (reference sequence). V was clipped by 6 bases and J by 6 bases, with 14 bases between them. CDR3 length: 13 residues. Written as DNA, the CDR3 is TGTGCCAGTAGAGTGGGGGGCGGCGCTGAAGCTTTCTTT. It codes for CASRVGGGAEAFF.

The chain uses TRBV12-3 or TRBV12-4 and TRBJ2-3; tentatively, D is TRBD1 or TRBD2 (5 bases each). The V gene lost 6 bases and the J gene lost 4 bases, with 8 bases spanning the gap. CDR3 length equals 12 residues. The CDR3 here is CASRGVADTQYF. The CDR3, as DNA: TGTGCCAGCAGGGGGGTTGCAGATACGCAGTATTTT.

V usage is TRBV28 and J usage is TRBJ2-5; D remains ambiguous. V was pared by 2 bases and J by 9 bases, with 10 bases between. The CDR3 extends over 12 amino acids. Germline CDR1 MDHEN, CDR2 SYDVKM. This CDR3 reads CASSLPRNSQYF. CDR3 DNA sequence: TGTGCCAGCAGTTTACCTAGAAACTCCCAGTACTTC.

Points on this clone: Lacking the conserved final phenylalanine or tryptophan, this CDR3 likely reflects a read error. The limits of the CDR3 on the DNA are not certain, so only TCRdb's listed CDR3 is given. V is TRBV7-8 and J is TRBJ1-5. The V gene's germline CDR1 is SGHVS and CDR2 FQNEAQ. The CDR3 numbers 9 amino acids, ends counted. The CDR3 region is CASSLGREL.

This chain joins TRBV5-6 and TRBJ2-7; 11 bases line up with TRBD1. The V and J ends lost 4 bases and 5 bases, in that order; junction bases with no gene match: 5. This CDR3 is built from 14 residues. CDR1 is SGHDT, CDR2 YYEEEE, per germline. CDR3 nucleotide sequence: TGTGCCAGCAGCCCGGGGACAGGGGGGAACGAGCAGTACTTC. Its translation: CASSPGTGGNEQYF. The whole variable domain, remainder taken from reference TRBV5-6 and TRBJ2-7, is DAGVTQSPTHLIKTRGQQVTLRCSPKSGHDTVSWYQQALGQGPQFIFQYYEEEERQRGNFPDRFSGHQFPNYSSELNVNALLLGDSALYLCASSPGTGGNEQYFGPGTRLTVT.

The chain carries TRBV19 and TRBJ2-7, with 10 bases aligning to TRBD2. Germline lookup yields CDR1 LNHDA and CDR2 SQIVND (reference sequence). The J segment lost 0 bases and the V segment lost 6 bases, leaving 5 bases of the junction unmatched. The CDR3 covers 15 residues. CDR3 DNA: TGTGCCAGTAGCTTTAGCGGGGGGCGCTCCTACGAGCAGTACTTC. This encodes CASSFSGGRSYEQYF.

The chain couples TRBV3-1 (or the pseudogene TRBV3-2) to TRBJ2-5; D is possibly TRBD2 (5 bases). The CDR3 totals 15 residues. Germline CDR1 and CDR2: LGHDT and YNNKEL (reference sequence). Trimming cost V 5 bases and J 0 bases, with 13 bases left between them. The CDR3 sequence is CASSGRGLDQETQYF. The CDR3 region has the DNA TGTGCCAGCAGCGGTCGCGGACTCGACCAAGAGACCCAGTACTTC.

The V gene is TRBV19, the J gene TRBJ1-4; no definite D call. V lost 5 bases, J lost 0 bases, and 4 bases lay in between. The germline gives CDR1 LNHDA, CDR2 SQIVND (reference sequence). The length of the CDR3 is 13 residues. In DNA, the CDR3 is TGTGCCAGTAGTTGGACAACTAATGAAAAACTGTTTTTT. It specifies CASSWTTNEKLFF.